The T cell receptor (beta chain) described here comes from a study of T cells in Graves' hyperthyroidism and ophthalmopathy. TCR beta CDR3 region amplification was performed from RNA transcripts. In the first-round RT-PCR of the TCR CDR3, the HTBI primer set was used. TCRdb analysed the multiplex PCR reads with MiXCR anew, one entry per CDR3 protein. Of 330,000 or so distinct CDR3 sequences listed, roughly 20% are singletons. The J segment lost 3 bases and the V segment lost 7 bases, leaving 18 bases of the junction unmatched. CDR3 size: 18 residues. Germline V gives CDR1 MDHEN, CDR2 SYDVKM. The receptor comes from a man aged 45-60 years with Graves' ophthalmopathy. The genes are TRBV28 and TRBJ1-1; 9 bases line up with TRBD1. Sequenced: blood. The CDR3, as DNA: TGTGCCAGCATTGCCCGGAGCTACAGGGGGCGAGATGACACTGAAGCTTTCTTT. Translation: CASIARSYRGRDDTEAFF.